One sample yielded the 28 T cell receptor beta chains listed below, sequenced in a study of blood T cell repertoires in COVID-19. Here immunoSEQ multiplex PCR was the method, and the copy in TCRdb shows in-frame clones only, minus some. The sample has more than 85,000 clones, roughly 87% seen once. The sequencing input was peripheral blood. The receptors were sampled from a woman between 45 and 65 years old with COVID-19, enrolled during active disease.

The chain has TRBV18 and TRBJ2-7; TRBD1 matches 7 bases. The length of the CDR3 is 15 residues. V lost 0 bases to trimming and J lost 0 bases; unmatched junction nucleotides: 2. Germline-derived CDR1 and CDR2 are KGHSH and LQKENI. CDR3 sequence (DNA): TGTGCCAGCTCACCACCGACAGGGAACTCCTACGAGCAGTACTTC. Its translation: CASSPPTGNSYEQYF.

The chain has TRBV28 and TRBJ2-7, with 8 bases matching TRBD1. Germline CDR1 MDHEN, CDR2 SYDVKM. CDR3 length: 16 residues. With V trimmed by 7 bases and J by 7 bases, 18 bases remained unmatched. CDR3 bases: TGTGCCAGCAACGCCCTTAGCCGGGACAGGAATAATGAGCAGTACTTC. Its translation is CASNALSRDRNNEQYF.

This clone was seen just once. The CDR3: CASTNNLNEQFF. As DNA, the CDR3 is TGTGCCAGCACCAACAACCTCAATGAGCAGTTCTTC. V and J are TRBV27 and TRBJ2-1; D not resolved. Germline loops: CDR1 MNHEY, CDR2 SMNVEV (reference sequence). Trimming stripped 7 bases from V and 6 bases from J, with 10 bases between. This CDR3 comprises 12 residues.

The CDR3 protein is CAVAGTEAFF. The DNA of the CDR3 is TGTGCCGTAGCGGGGACTGAAGCTTTCTTT. V usage is TRBV28 and J usage is TRBJ1-1; D unclear. CDR3 length: 10 amino acids. Looked up from germline, CDR1 is MDHEN and CDR2 is SYDVKM. V lost 11 bases, J lost 5 bases, and 9 bases lay in between.

The chain joins TRBV7-2 to TRBJ2-1; D not certain. Germline V lookup: CDR1 SGHTA, CDR2 FQGNSA. V was pared by 2 bases and J by 0 bases, with 8 bases between. This CDR3 spans 15 amino acids. CDR3 amino acids: CASSLSRNSYNEQFF. DNA of the CDR3: TGTGCCAGCAGCTTATCGAGGAACTCCTACAATGAGCAGTTCTTC.

The chain employs TRBV4-3 and TRBJ1-2; the match to TRBD1 covers 7 bases. CDR1 and CDR2 (germline): LGHNA, YSLEER. Losses at the gene ends were 3 bases for V and 5 bases for J; bases not matched to a gene: 9. The CDR3 length is 15 residues. The CDR3 DNA reads TGCGCCAGCAGCCAGTTCACGGGACAGCAATATGGCTACACCTTC. Protein: CASSQFTGQQYGYTF.

V and J are TRBV29-1 and TRBJ2-5; 9 positions match TRBD1. The CDR3 has 13 amino acids. Losses at the gene ends were 7 bases for V and 4 bases for J; bases not matched to a gene: 7. Germline V CDR1 and CDR2: SQVTM, ANQGSEA. CDR3 loop: CSGTGAGSETQYF. The DNA of the CDR3 is TGCAGCGGGACAGGGGCAGGTTCAGAGACCCAGTACTTC.

This chain joins TRBV25-1 and TRBJ2-1; D ambiguous. The CDR3 runs to 10 residues. Germline V gene lookup returns CDR1 MGHDK and CDR2 SYGVNS. V dropped 11 bases and J dropped 8 bases, with 10 bases sitting between them. In DNA, the CDR3 is TGTGCCCCTCCCCGGGATGAGCAGTTCTTC. Translated: CAPPRDEQFF. The full variable domain, rest sourced from reference TRBV25-1 and TRBJ2-1, is EADIYQTPRYLVIGTGKKITLECSQTMGHDKMYWYQQDPGMELHLIHYSYGVNSTEKGDLSSESTVSRIRTEHFPLTLESARPSHTSQYLCAPPRDEQFFGPGTRLTVL.

The chain recombines TRBV10-3 with TRBJ1-1; 7 bases match TRBD1. This CDR3 is built from 16 residues. The junction had 8 bases not matched to a gene; V was cut back by 4 bases and J by 0 bases. Germline values: CDR1 ENHRY, CDR2 SYGVKD. The DNA of the CDR3 is TGTGCCATCAGTGGGACCAGGGGGGATTTGAACACTGAAGCTTTCTTT. Its translation: CAISGTRGDLNTEAFF.

The chain joins TRBV21-1 to TRBJ1-2; TRBD1, the table's D call, was not compared with the DNA. TRBV21-1 is flagged as a pseudogene. This CDR3 has 16 residues. CDR3 residues: CASSRIRGTGTYGYTF. CDR3 coding DNA: TGTGCCAGCAGCAGGATTAGGGGGACAGGGACCTATGGCTACACCTTC.

The chain links TRBV12-3 or TRBV12-4 to TRBJ2-1, with D maybe TRBD2 (5 bases). Trimming took off 5 bases at V and 5 bases at J, with 7 bases between the two ends. The CDR3 spans 12 residues. DNA for the CDR3: TGTGCCAGCAGTCGGGGAAACAATGAGCAGTTCTTC. Residues: CASSRGNNEQFF.

This clone was detected only a few times. This chain joins TRBV5-1 and TRBJ1-1, with 9 positions matching TRBD1. Per the germline V gene, CDR1 is SGHRS and CDR2 is YFSETQ. The CDR3 extends over 14 amino acids. Trimming removed 0 bases from V and 7 bases from J; junction bases left unmatched: 4. This CDR3 reads CASSLDGTGSEAFF. CDR3 DNA sequence: TGCGCCAGCAGCTTGGATGGGACAGGGAGTGAAGCTTTCTTT.

The genes are TRBV2 and TRBJ2-7; unclear D gene. Germline V gene sequence: CDR1 SNHLY, CDR2 FYNNEI. The CDR3 runs to 11 residues. V lost 8 bases to trimming and J lost 1 base, with 6 bases between them. CDR3 loop: CASAESYEQYF. The CDR3 nucleotides read TGTGCCAGCGCGGAGTCCTACGAGCAGTACTTC.

The chain joins TRBV3-1 (or the pseudogene TRBV3-2) to TRBJ2-3; D gene unclear. The CDR3 totals 14 residues. CDR1 and CDR2 (germline): LGHDT, YNNKEL (reference sequence). The ends were cut back, 5 bases at V and 4 bases at J, with 13 bases in the middle. The DNA for the CDR3 is TGTGCCAGCAGCAGCGATTGGTCTTCAGATACGCAGTATTTT. Protein: CASSSDWSSDTQYF.

The gene calls are TRBV12-3 or TRBV12-4 and TRBJ2-3, with a possible D match to TRBD1 (5 bases). The CDR3 contains 13 residues. V was shortened by 6 bases and J by 4 bases, with 11 bases between the two germline ends. CDR3 sequence: CASRVQGADTQYF. The CDR3 nucleotides are TGTGCCAGCAGGGTCCAGGGCGCAGATACGCAGTATTTT.

The gene calls are TRBV9 and TRBJ2-2; D remains ambiguous. Germline loops: CDR1 SGDLS, CDR2 YYNGEE. The V end lost 0 bases, the J end lost 0 bases, and 6 bases lay between the germline ends. This CDR3 is built from 15 residues. CDR3 nucleotide sequence: TGTGCCAGCAGCGTAGGGCAGACGAACACCGGGGAGCTGTTTTTT. Translating gives CASSVGQTNTGELFF.

The V call is TRBV3-1 (or the pseudogene TRBV3-2), the J call TRBJ2-1; D remains unclear. V dropped 4 bases and J dropped 9 bases, with 13 bases sitting between them. CDR1 and CDR2 (germline): LGHDT, YNNKEL (reference sequence). The CDR3 loop spans 13 amino acids. For the CDR3, the DNA is TGTGCCAGCAGCCTCCGGCTAGAAGGTGAGCAGTTCTTC. It encodes CASSLRLEGEQFF.

The rearrangement joins TRBV27 to TRBJ2-7; 14 bases agree with TRBD2. Germline CDR1 MNHEY, CDR2 SMNVEV (reference sequence). This CDR3 region has 15 residues. V shed 4 bases, J shed 2 bases, and the junction held 1 base outside the gene matches. The CDR3 here is CASSSGLAGAYEQYF. The CDR3 DNA reads as TGTGCCAGCAGTTCGGGACTAGCGGGAGCCTACGAGCAGTACTTC.

This clone has just one count. The rearrangement uses TRBV9 and TRBJ2-2, with D possibly being TRBD1 (6 bases). The V end was cut by 4 bases, the J end by 5 bases, with 12 bases between. Germline loops: CDR1 SGDLS, CDR2 YYNGEE. The CDR3 covers 14 residues. CDR3: CASSQLGTTGELFF. DNA of the CDR3: TGTGCCAGCAGCCAACTCGGGACAACCGGGGAGCTGTTTTTT. Variable domain in full (rest from reference TRBV9 and TRBJ2-2): DSGVTQTPKHLITATGQRVTLRCSPRSGDLSVYWYQQSLDQGLQFLIQYYNGEERAKGNILERFSAQQFPDLHSELNLSSLELGDSALYFCASSQLGTTGELFFGEGSRLTVL.

The table lists this clone with a count of one. The chain uses TRBV9 and TRBJ2-7; D is perhaps TRBD1 (6 bases). CDR1 and CDR2 from the germline V gene are SGDLS and YYNGEE. The CDR3 totals 14 residues. V lost 3 bases, J lost 4 bases, and 14 bases lay in between. This CDR3 reads CASSEGGSPYEQYF. In DNA, the CDR3 is TGTGCCAGCAGCGAAGGGGGTTCTCCTTACGAGCAGTACTTC.

The chain employs TRBV5-5 and TRBJ1-3; D may be TRBD1 (5 bases). Germline values: CDR1 SGHKS, CDR2 YYEKEE (reference sequence). Trimming cost V 2 bases and J 0 bases, with 12 bases left between them. The CDR3 runs to 16 residues. The CDR3 sequence: CASSLATGASGNTIYF. The CDR3 region has the DNA TGTGCCAGCAGCTTAGCCACAGGAGCCTCTGGAAACACCATATATTTT.

The rearrangement links TRBV28 to TRBJ2-5; 8 bases are shared with TRBD2. Germline values: CDR1 MDHEN, CDR2 SYDVKM. The CDR3 sequence is 16 residues long. The V gene end was trimmed by 1 base and the J gene end by 1 base; junction bases not matched to a gene: 5. CDR3 in amino acids: CASSLLGSGAQETQYF. CDR3 nucleotides: TGTGCCAGCAGTTTATTGGGTAGCGGGGCCCAAGAGACCCAGTACTTC.

The chain joins TRBV5-1 to TRBJ1-6; 8 nucleotides align to TRBD1. The CDR3 is made up of 14 amino acids. Germline-derived CDR1 and CDR2 are SGHRS and YFSETQ. Losses at the gene ends were 4 bases for V and 10 bases for J; bases not matched to a gene: 7. CDR3 loop: CASSPRQGTSPLHF. The CDR3 nucleotides read TGCGCCAGCAGCCCAAGACAGGGGACGTCACCCCTCCACTTT. Full variable domain (rest looked up from reference TRBV5-1 and TRBJ1-6): KAGVTQTPRYLIKTRGQQVTLSCSPISGHRSVSWYQQTPGQGLQFLFEYFSETQRNKGNFPGRFSGRQFSNSRSEMNVSTLELGDSALYLCASSPRQGTSPLHFGNGTRLTVT.

This chain links TRBV18 with TRBJ1-1; tentative D call: TRBD1 (5 bases). The V gene lost 3 bases and the J gene lost 1 base, with 6 bases spanning the gap. CDR1 and CDR2 from the germline V gene are KGHSH and LQKENI. The CDR3 runs to 13 residues. CDR3 in DNA: TGTGCCAGCTCACCGGGGCGGAACACTGAAGCTTTCTTT. Translated, it gives CASSPGRNTEAFF.

The V gene is TRBV5-1, the J gene TRBJ2-7; tentatively, D is TRBD1 (5 bases). V was clipped by 3 bases and J by 1 base, with 14 bases between them. The CDR3 runs to 15 residues. In germline, CDR1 is SGHRS, CDR2 YFSETQ. CDR3: CASSSWTMSSYEQYF. Written as DNA, the CDR3 is TGCGCCAGCAGCTCGTGGACAATGTCTTCCTACGAGCAGTACTTC.

The rearrangement links TRBV27 to TRBJ1-3; 9 bases fit TRBD1. Germline CDR1 and CDR2: MNHEY and SMNVEV (reference sequence). With V trimmed by 7 bases and J by 3 bases, 4 bases remained unmatched. This CDR3 is built from 14 residues. CDR3: CASTSTGGGNTIYF. In nucleotides, the CDR3 is TGTGCCAGCACCTCGACAGGGGGTGGAAACACCATATATTTT.

The chain is built from TRBV12-3 or TRBV12-4 and TRBJ1-1; D is uncertain. Trimming took 0 bases from V and 4 from J, leaving 3 bases between them. This CDR3 region has 12 residues. The DNA for the CDR3 is TGTGCCAGCAGTTTAGCCGGCACTGAAGCTTTCTTT. Amino acid sequence: CASSLAGTEAFF.

The gene calls are TRBV21-1 and TRBJ1-5; the D call in the table, TRBD1, was not verified against the DNA. TRBV21-1 corresponds to a pseudogene. The CDR3 runs to 14 residues. This chain's CDR3 is CASSTFGRYQPQHF. The CDR3 DNA reads TGTGCCAGCAGCACTTTTGGCAGATATCAGCCCCAGCATTTT.